These T cell receptor beta chains were read from a single sample in a study of blood T cell repertoires in COVID-19. Only in-frame clones appear in the TCRdb table, and some are missing; sequencing was by immunoSEQ multiplex PCR. There are around 700,000 clones in the sample; approximately 90% occur only once, and roughly 0.25% lies in the top ten. The sequenced sample consisted of peripheral blood. These receptors came from a woman aged 18-29 years with acute or convalescent COVID-19. CDR3s include the opening cysteine and the closing phenylalanine or tryptophan. Each record gives: D gene, J gene, clone size, V gene, CDR3 DNA, CDR3 protein. A D gene is named only where the DNA matches it firmly. Rows may omit the clone size; those that give it use once, few, many or a size class.

d_call: -; j_call: TRBJ2-3; clone_size: -; v_call: TRBV9; cdr3_nt: TGTGCCAGCAAGGAGGGTACAGATACGCAGTATTTT; cdr3_aa: CASKEGTDTQYF
d_call: TRBD1; j_call: TRBJ2-7; clone_size: -; v_call: TRBV6-5; cdr3_nt: TGTGCCACCACAGGGGCCAGCTCCTACGAGCAGTACTTC; cdr3_aa: CATTGASSYEQYF
d_call: TRBD2; j_call: TRBJ2-1; clone_size: once; v_call: TRBV19; cdr3_nt: TGTGCCAGTAGTGAGGGACTAGCGGGGGCCTTCTACAATGAGCAGTTCTTC; cdr3_aa: CASSEGLAGAFYNEQFF
d_call: TRBD1; j_call: TRBJ1-2; clone_size: -; v_call: TRBV6-5; cdr3_nt: TGTGCCAGCAGTCCAGACAGGGGGGTATATGGCTACACCTTC; cdr3_aa: CASSPDRGVYGYTF
d_call: TRBD1; j_call: TRBJ1-1; clone_size: -; v_call: TRBV6-5; cdr3_nt: TGTGCCAGCAGTCCCTACCAGGGGGCGGGCACTGAAGCTTTCTTT; cdr3_aa: CASSPYQGAGTEAFF
d_call: TRBD1; j_call: TRBJ1-2; clone_size: -; v_call: TRBV19; cdr3_nt: TGTGCCAGTAGTTCGGGGACAGGACGGGTCTATGGCTACACCTTC; cdr3_aa: CASSSGTGRVYGYTF
d_call: -; j_call: TRBJ1-6; clone_size: -; v_call: TRBV19; cdr3_nt: TGTGCCAGTAGTAAAGGGGGTATGAATTCACCCCTCCACTTT; cdr3_aa: CASSKGGMNSPLHF
d_call: TRBD1; j_call: TRBJ1-2; clone_size: once; v_call: TRBV9; cdr3_nt: TGTGCCAGCAGCCCTCGCAGAGACAGGGCTGACTATGGCTACACCTTC; cdr3_aa: CASSPRRDRADYGYTF
d_call: -; j_call: TRBJ2-1; clone_size: -; v_call: TRBV12-3/TRBV12-4; cdr3_nt: TGTGCCAGCAGTTTAAGCTCCGAGCAGTTCTTC; cdr3_aa: CASSLSSEQFF
d_call: -; j_call: TRBJ2-2; clone_size: -; v_call: TRBV28; cdr3_nt: TGTGCCAGCAGTTCTGGGCCAGGGTCGAACACCGGGGAGCTGTTTTTT; cdr3_aa: CASSSGPGSNTGELFF
d_call: TRBD1; j_call: TRBJ2-1; clone_size: -; v_call: TRBV7-9; cdr3_nt: TGTGCCAGCAGCCCTCGACAGGGGGGATACAATGAGCAGTTCTTC; cdr3_aa: CASSPRQGGYNEQFF
d_call: -; j_call: TRBJ1-2; clone_size: once; v_call: TRBV9; cdr3_nt: TGTGCCAGCAGCGCCTCAGGGGCGGGCTACACCTTC; cdr3_aa: CASSASGAGYTF
d_call: TRBD1; j_call: TRBJ1-4; clone_size: -; v_call: TRBV5-1; cdr3_nt: TGCGCCAGCAAAGGGACAGGGGGGCCCCCTAATGAAAAACTGTTTTTT; cdr3_aa: CASKGTGGPPNEKLFF
d_call: -; j_call: TRBJ2-7; clone_size: -; v_call: TRBV30; cdr3_nt: TGTGCCTGGGGCAGGGGCTACTACGAGCAGTACTTC; cdr3_aa: CAWGRGYYEQYF
d_call: -; j_call: TRBJ1-2; clone_size: -; v_call: TRBV10-1; cdr3_nt: TGCGCCAGCAGGGATGGCGGGGATGGCTACACCTTC; cdr3_aa: CASRDGGDGYTF
d_call: -; j_call: TRBJ2-4; clone_size: -; v_call: TRBV12-3/TRBV12-4; cdr3_nt: TGTGCCAGCAGTCTAGGGACTGGAGACATTCAGTACTTC; cdr3_aa: CASSLGTGDIQYF
d_call: TRBD2; j_call: TRBJ2-1; clone_size: -; v_call: TRBV14; cdr3_nt: TGTGCCAGCAAAGCCTTTGGGGCGGGGGGGCCCTTCGATGAGCAGTTCTTC; cdr3_aa: CASKAFGAGGPFDEQFF
d_call: TRBD1; j_call: TRBJ1-3; clone_size: -; v_call: TRBV6-5; cdr3_nt: TGTGCCAGCAGTTACGGACAGGGGTACTCTGGAAACACCATATATTTT; cdr3_aa: CASSYGQGYSGNTIYF
d_call: -; j_call: TRBJ1-1; clone_size: -; v_call: TRBV7-9; cdr3_nt: TGTGCCAGCAGCTTAGCTGGGGCGGAGACTGAAGCTTTCTTT; cdr3_aa: CASSLAGAETEAFF
d_call: TRBD1; j_call: TRBJ1-2; clone_size: -; v_call: TRBV6-5; cdr3_nt: TGTGCCAGCGGCCCGACAGGGTCCTATGGCTACACCTTC; cdr3_aa: CASGPTGSYGYTF
d_call: TRBD2; j_call: TRBJ2-3; clone_size: -; v_call: TRBV11-2; cdr3_nt: TGTGCCAGCAGCTTAGGCTGGTCTAGCGGGGGTTCAGATACGCAGTATTTT; cdr3_aa: CASSLGWSSGGSDTQYF
d_call: TRBD1; j_call: TRBJ1-2; clone_size: -; v_call: TRBV30; cdr3_nt: TGTGCCTGGAGTCCCGACAGGGGGGGTGGCTACACCTTC; cdr3_aa: CAWSPDRGGGYTF